The 25 T cell receptor beta chains listed next were all sequenced from one sample in a study of cytomegalovirus exposure and HLA in healthy donors. PCR involved 60 Vbeta and 13 Jbeta primers. The method was immunoSEQ multiplex PCR; TCRdb's version includes in-frame clones alone and lacks a portion of them. The sample includes around 180,000 clones, around 80% seen only once; the top ten take 1.2%. Sequencing was performed on PBMCs. These receptors originate from a boy aged 2 to 10 in good health and CMV-seronegative.

The chain recombines TRBV5-1 with TRBJ1-3; TRBD1 aligns across 9 bases. Germline CDR1 is SGHRS and CDR2 is YFSETQ. The CDR3 runs to 15 residues. Trimming took 3 bases from V and 3 from J; bases not matched to a gene: 4. The CDR3 nucleotides are TGCGCCAGCAGCTCACAGGGGGCCAGTGGAAACACCATATATTTT. Protein: CASSSQGASGNTIYF.

This sequence joins TRBV30 and TRBJ2-7; 7 positions agree with TRBD1. Per germline, CDR1 GTSNPN and CDR2 SVGIG (reference sequence). CDR3 length: 13 amino acids. The J segment lost 5 bases and the V segment lost 7 bases, leaving 11 bases of the junction unmatched. The chain's CDR3 is CASLHRGSHEQYF. The DNA of the CDR3 is TGTGCCTCCCTCCACAGGGGAAGCCACGAGCAGTACTTC.

This rearrangement joins TRBV18 to TRBJ2-1; possible D gene TRBD2, 6 bases. CDR3 size: 13 residues. V was cut by 3 bases and J by 4 bases, with 7 bases left in between. Germline CDR1 is KGHSH and CDR2 is LQKENI. This CDR3 is CASSPGTYNEQFF. DNA of the CDR3: TGTGCCAGCTCACCCGGGACTTACAATGAGCAGTTCTTC.

CDR3 DNA: TGTGCCAGCAATAAGGACAGGGGGATTTCACCCCTCCACTTT. It is translated as CASNKDRGISPLHF. The chain carries TRBV6-6 and TRBJ1-6; TRBD1 agrees at 10 bases. Per germline, CDR1 MNHNY and CDR2 SVGAGI (reference sequence). The ends lost 7 bases at V and 9 bases at J; junction bases unmatched: 6. This CDR3 contains 14 residues.

The chain has TRBV10-3 and TRBJ2-3; no clear D gene. The V gene's germline CDR1 is ENHRY and CDR2 SYGVKD. This CDR3 has 13 amino acids. V was shortened by 0 bases and J by 6 bases, with 7 bases between the two germline ends. The CDR3 nucleotides are TGTGCCATCAGTGAGTCGCAGTCGGATACGCAGTATTTT. It codes for CAISESQSDTQYF.

This chain joins TRBV29-1 and TRBJ2-1; 11 nucleotides align to TRBD2. The V segment lost 6 bases and the J segment 4 bases; nucleotides outside the gene matches: 8. Germline CDR1 and CDR2: SQVTM and ANQGSEA. The CDR3 is 15 amino acids. The CDR3 protein is CSVRTSGLTYNEQFF. CDR3 sequence (DNA): TGCAGCGTGCGGACTAGCGGGCTTACATACAATGAGCAGTTCTTC.

The chain is built from TRBV27 and TRBJ1-5, with 7 bases lining up with TRBD1. Germline lookup yields CDR1 MNHEY and CDR2 SMNVEV (reference sequence). The CDR3 has 14 amino acids. The V gene end was trimmed by 6 bases and the J gene end by 6 bases; junction bases not matched to a gene: 8. The CDR3 loop is CASSIHRGGQPQHF. The CDR3 DNA sequence: TGTGCCAGCAGCATCCACAGGGGTGGTCAGCCCCAGCATTTT.

The chain couples TRBV5-4 to TRBJ1-2, with a weak D call TRBD1 (5 bases). The CDR3 runs 16 residues. Trimming removed 0 bases at V and 8 bases at J, with 20 bases between. CDR1 is SGHNT and CDR2 is YYREEE in the germline V gene (reference sequence). The CDR3 is CASSLGLGQPDPGYTF. DNA of the CDR3: TGTGCCAGCAGCTTGGGATTGGGGCAACCCGATCCGGGCTACACCTTC. The full variable domain, with the rest looked up from reference TRBV5-4 and TRBJ1-2, is ETGVTQSPTHLIKTRGQQVTLRCSSQSGHNTVSWYQQALGQGPQFIFQYYREEENGRGNFPPRFSGLQFPNYSSELNVNALELDDSALYLCASSLGLGQPDPGYTFGSGTRLTVV.

V gene TRBV6-5 combines with J gene TRBJ2-1, with a weak D call TRBD2 (6 bases). The CDR3 contains 15 residues. Deletions cut 2 bases from V and 7 bases from J, with 15 bases between. CDR1 and CDR2 from the germline V gene are MNHEY and SVGAGI. The CDR3 spells CASSYTGTGGNEQFF. The CDR3 DNA is TGTGCCAGCAGTTACACCGGGACTGGGGGAAATGAGCAGTTCTTC.

The chain combines TRBV4-1 with TRBJ2-2, with 7 bases fitting TRBD1. Germline V gives CDR1 MGHRA, CDR2 YSYEKL. The junction had 7 bases not matched to a gene; V was cut back by 4 bases and J by 5 bases. CDR3 length: 15 residues. The CDR3 nucleotides are TGCGCCAGCAGCCTCCTAGGACAGGCGACCGGGGAGCTGTTTTTT. As protein: CASSLLGQATGELFF.

The chain uses TRBV20-1 and TRBJ2-5; D perhaps matches TRBD2 (5 bases). V was trimmed by 4 bases and J by 11 bases, leaving 8 bases between them. CDR3 length: 9 residues. Germline CDR1 reads DFQATT; CDR2 reads SNEGSKA (reference sequence). CDR3 bases: TGCAGTGCTAAACGGGATCAGTACTTC. Translating it yields CSAKRDQYF.

This clone has more than one count but fewer than ten. The chain employs TRBV25-1 and TRBJ1-2; 8 bases fit TRBD1. After removal of 4 bases from V and 6 bases from J, the junction contained 7 bases not matched to a gene. Germline assignment: CDR1 MGHDK and CDR2 SYGVNS. This CDR3 is built from 14 residues. The CDR3 sequence: CASSGQGAQHGYTF. CDR3 DNA: TGTGCCAGCAGTGGGCAGGGGGCTCAGCATGGCTACACCTTC.

The gene calls are TRBV4-1 and TRBJ1-6, with 8 nucleotides matching TRBD1. V was clipped by 0 bases and J by 6 bases; unmatched bases: 1. From germline, CDR1 is MGHRA and CDR2 YSYEKL. The CDR3 extends over 15 amino acids. CDR3 DNA: TGCGCCAGCAGCCAAGACGACAGGGGTAATTCACCCCTCCACTTT. Translating it yields CASSQDDRGNSPLHF.

Here the CDR3 reads CASSLESRGYEQYF. DNA of the CDR3: TGTGCCAGCAGCTTAGAATCGCGGGGCTACGAGCAGTACTTC. The V gene is TRBV7-8, the J gene TRBJ2-5; tentatively, D is TRBD2 (6 bases). The J call may not be correct, given that the DNA end is closer to TRBJ2-7. CDR3 size: 14 residues. CDR1 and CDR2 (germline): SGHVS, FQNEAQ.

The chain couples TRBV6-6 to TRBJ2-1; D possibly corresponds to TRBD2 (6 bases). V shed 3 bases and J shed 7 bases, with 19 bases lying between them. From germline, CDR1 is MNHNY and CDR2 SVGAGI (reference sequence). This CDR3 has 16 residues. The CDR3 loop reads CASSYSYGSGVNEQFF. Here the CDR3 DNA reads TGTGCCAGCAGTTATTCCTACGGGAGCGGTGTTAATGAGCAGTTCTTC.

This chain uses TRBV6-6 with TRBJ1-1, with 7 bases matching TRBD1. Germline V gene data show CDR1 as MNHNY and CDR2 as SVGAGI (reference sequence). With 6 bases clipped from V and 4 bases from J, the junction kept 11 bases outside the gene matches. The CDR3 is made up of 15 amino acids. The DNA of the CDR3 is TGTGCCAGCAGACCACCCGGACAGGTACCCACTGAAGCTTTCTTT. Its protein product is CASRPPGQVPTEAFF.

The rearrangement uses TRBV7-9 and TRBJ2-5, with no clear D. V lost 4 bases and J lost 5, with 14 bases in between. Germline V gives CDR1 SEHNR, CDR2 FQNEAQ (reference sequence). The CDR3 covers 14 residues. The CDR3 sequence is CASSSFHGEETQYF. CDR3 in DNA: TGTGCCAGCAGCTCCTTTCACGGTGAGGAGACCCAGTACTTC.

This clone was detected only once. The genes are TRBV30 and TRBJ2-2; TRBD1 matches at 8 bases. The junction had 6 bases not matched to a gene; V was cut back by 0 bases and J by 6 bases. CDR1 and CDR2 from the germline V gene are GTSNPN and SVGIG (reference sequence). The CDR3 sequence is 15 residues long. The CDR3 reads CAWSVEDRVSGELFF. The DNA of the CDR3 is TGTGCCTGGAGTGTAGAGGACAGGGTGTCCGGGGAGCTGTTTTTT. Full variable domain (remainder filled in from reference TRBV30 and TRBJ2-2): SQTIHQWPATLVQPVGSPLSLECTVEGTSNPNLYWYRQAAGRGLQLLFYSVGIGQISSEVPQNLSASRPQDRQFILSSKKLLLSDSGFYLCAWSVEDRVSGELFFGEGSRLTVL.

The CDR3 sequence: CASPISGDSPLHF. The CDR3 DNA follows: TGTGCCAGCCCAATTTCAGGGGATTCACCCCTCCACTTT. V usage is TRBV6-5 and J usage is TRBJ1-6, with D perhaps TRBD1 (6 bases). The V end was cut by 8 bases, the J end by 8 bases, with 13 bases between. CDR3 size: 13 residues. The germline gives CDR1 MNHEY, CDR2 SVGAGI.

V and J are TRBV19 and TRBJ2-1; 7 bases match TRBD1. CDR1 is LNHDA, CDR2 SQIVND, per germline (reference sequence). The ends lost 5 bases at V and 6 bases at J; junction bases unmatched: 7. CDR3 length: 14 amino acids. The CDR3 loop reads CASSRRGGLNEQFF. The CDR3 nucleotides are TGTGCCAGTAGTCGAAGAGGGGGCCTCAATGAGCAGTTCTTC.

V is TRBV7-8 and J is TRBJ2-7; TRBD2 aligns across 9 bases. The CDR3 extends over 16 amino acids. CDR1 is SGHVS and CDR2 is FQNEAQ in the germline V gene. V lost 2 bases, J lost 6 bases, and 11 bases stayed unmatched. Here the CDR3 DNA reads TGTGCCAGCAGCTTACGAGCTGCGGGGGGGCCCGTCGAGCAGTACGTC. Encoded protein: CASSLRAAGGPVEQYV.

The chain combines TRBV7-9 with TRBJ2-5; TRBD2 matches at 12 bases. Germline lookup yields CDR1 SEHNR and CDR2 FQNEAQ (reference sequence). Trimming removed 3 bases from V and 5 bases from J; junction bases left unmatched: 4. CDR3 length: 15 residues. The CDR3 DNA reads TGTGCCAGCAGCTTCCTAGCGGGAGGGCAGGAGACCCAGTACTTC. Amino acid sequence: CASSFLAGGQETQYF.

The gene calls are TRBV27 and TRBJ2-5; TRBD2 matches 9 bases. The CDR3 is made up of 14 amino acids. Germline assignment: CDR1 MNHEY and CDR2 SMNVEV (reference sequence). V trimming: 6 bases; J trimming: 5 bases; junction bases outside the gene matches: 7. Here the CDR3 reads CASRGSGGWETQYF. The CDR3, as DNA: TGTGCCAGCAGGGGTAGCGGGGGTTGGGAGACCCAGTACTTC.

The chain uses TRBV30 and TRBJ2-3, with no clear D. The CDR3 is 11 residues long. Germline-derived CDR1 and CDR2 are GTSNPN and SVGIG (reference sequence). V gave up 2 bases and J gave up 6 bases, with 6 bases separating them. The CDR3 here is CAWSMRDTQYF. The CDR3 coding sequence is TGTGCCTGGAGTATGAGGGATACGCAGTATTTT.

The chain has TRBV18 and TRBJ1-2; D possibly corresponds to TRBD1 (5 bases). This CDR3 has 14 residues. Germline assignment: CDR1 KGHSH and CDR2 LQKENI. V lost 5 bases to trimming and J lost 2 bases, with 12 bases between them. The CDR3 coding sequence is TGTGCCAGCTCAGACCTTCAGGGAAACTATGGCTACACCTTC. This codes for CASSDLQGNYGYTF.